The sequence of this T cell receptor beta chain was determined in a study of radiotherapy plus CTLA-4 blockade in lung cancer. Whole-study findings and limits: Subsequent to radiotherapy plus ipilimumab, tumor-derived TCR clones underwent expansion in blood.

TCRdb's copy holds only in-frame clones and misses some; the assay was immunoSEQ multiplex PCR. Of some 100,000 clones listed, about four fifths are singletons. The CDR3 has 13 amino acids. Trimming left V 2 bases short and J 7 bases short, with 11 bases between. Germline CDR1 SQVTM, CDR2 ANQGSEA. This clone appeared once. The antigen remains undetermined. The TCR was taken from a human donor with non-small cell lung cancer who had a partial response to radiotherapy plus ipilimumab. Sample: peripheral blood, taken from a patient treated with radiotherapy plus ipilimumab. The chain recombines TRBV29-1 with TRBJ1-4, with D perhaps matching TRBD1 (6 bases). The CDR3 DNA follows: TGCAGCGTTGAATGGGGGCAGGGTGAAAAACTGTTTTTT. Residues: CSVEWGQGEKLFF.